The rows below give T cell receptor beta chains drawn from one sample of a study of T cell responses to AZD1222 COVID-19 vaccine. Assay used: immunoSEQ multiplex PCR; TCRdb lists only in-frame clones, some missing. The top ten hold approximately 2% of the sample, which has about 160,000 clones, about nine tenths seen once. The sequenced sample was peripheral blood, obtained on day 0 of AZD1222 vaccination. The receptor source for this set is an adult in good health. The CDR3 runs from the conserved cysteine through the conserved F or W. Fields, in order: clone size, V gene, J gene, D gene, CDR3 protein, CDR3 DNA. The D gene is left open where the match is weak. Size is omitted from some rows. Given values are once, few, many or a class for expanded clones.

>-|TRBV9|TRBJ2-1|-
CASSVVGAGYNEQFF
TGTGCCAGCAGCGTCGTGGGGGCTGGATACAATGAGCAGTTCTTC
>few|TRBV30|TRBJ1-2|-
CAWSNYRTAYGYTF
TGTGCCTGGAGTAATTATAGGACAGCCTATGGCTACACCTTC
>-|TRBV5-1|TRBJ1-1|-
CASSFSAMNTEAFF
TGCGCCAGCAGCTTCAGTGCTATGAACACTGAAGCTTTCTTT
>-|TRBV9|TRBJ2-7|-
CASSAPVGPGSYEQYF
TGTGCCAGCAGCGCCCCGGTAGGTCCAGGGTCCTACGAGCAGTACTTC
>-|TRBV7-9|TRBJ2-7|-
CASSSSRRIYEQYF
TGTGCCAGCAGCTCAAGCCGGCGGATTTACGAGCAGTACTTC
>-|TRBV30|TRBJ1-4|TRBD1
CAWSTGQGKLFF
TGTGCCTGGAGTACCGGACAGGGCAAACTGTTTTTT
>-|TRBV6-5|TRBJ1-5|TRBD1
CASSTTGDGNQPQHF
TGTGCCAGCAGTACCACAGGGGATGGAAATCAGCCCCAGCATTTT
>few|TRBV24-1|TRBJ1-5|-
CATSETFGQPQHF
TGTGCCACCAGTGAAACCTTTGGTCAGCCCCAGCATTTT
>-|TRBV19|TRBJ1-6|-
CASSWDGNSPLHF
TGTGCCAGTAGTTGGGACGGGAATTCACCCCTCCACTTT
>-|TRBV19|TRBJ2-7|-
CASSIDGYEQYF
TGTGCCAGTAGTATTGACGGGTACGAGCAGTACTTC
>-|TRBV19|TRBJ2-2|-
CASSFGGIGTGELFF
TGTGCCAGTAGTTTCGGGGGAATTGGCACCGGGGAGCTGTTTTTT
>-|TRBV2|TRBJ1-6|-
CASRNRASGGPGNSPLHF
TGTGCCAGCAGGAATAGGGCCAGCGGGGGTCCTGGTAATTCACCCCTCCACTTT
>few|TRBV9|TRBJ1-5|-
CASSVEGVDNQPQHF
TGTGCCAGCAGCGTAGAAGGGGTTGACAATCAGCCCCAGCATTTT
>-|TRBV30|TRBJ1-1|-
CAWIGIENTEAFF
TGTGCCTGGATAGGGATAGAAAACACTGAAGCTTTCTTT
>once|TRBV27|TRBJ1-6|-
CASSFNSFWQGNSPLHF
TGTGCCAGCAGTTTTAATAGTTTTTGGCAGGGAAATTCACCCCTCCACTTT
>-|TRBV28|TRBJ2-7|-
CASSRSGTLGEQYF
TGTGCCAGCAGCCGATCCGGGACCCTTGGCGAGCAGTACTTC
>-|TRBV2|TRBJ1-6|TRBD1
CASRGDRGASPLHF
TGTGCCAGCAGGGGGGACAGGGGCGCTTCACCCCTCCACTTT
>-|TRBV28|TRBJ2-7|TRBD1
CASGETGSYEQYF
TGTGCCAGCGGAGAGACAGGGTCCTACGAGCAGTACTTC
>-|TRBV11-2|TRBJ2-3|TRBD1
CASSRSALGQGTDTQYF
TGTGCCAGCAGCCGTAGCGCCCTCGGACAGGGCACAGATACGCAGTATTTT
>-|TRBV10-3|TRBJ2-5|-
CVTLGGERKETQYF
TGTGTCACTCTGGGCGGCGAGAGGAAAGAGACCCAGTACTTC
>once|TRBV7-3|TRBJ2-2|TRBD2
CASSLTVAAGRLGELFF
TGTGCCAGCAGCTTAACGGTGGCAGCGGGGCGTTTGGGGGAGCTGTTTTTT
>-|TRBV11-3|TRBJ2-3|TRBD1
CASSPGGGTTDTQYF
TGTGCCAGCAGCCCAGGGGGCGGGACCACAGATACGCAGTATTTT
>-|TRBV9|TRBJ2-7|TRBD2
CASSAGTSGSLYEQYF
TGTGCCAGCAGCGCCGGGACTAGCGGGAGTCTCTACGAGCAGTACTTC
>-|TRBV28|TRBJ1-5|-
CASSSPGLDIFF
TGTGCCAGCAGTTCCCCAGGGTTGGATATTTTTTTC
>-|TRBV10-3|TRBJ1-2|-
CAISDSGMDPYGYTF
TGTGCCATCAGTGATTCCGGGATGGACCCCTATGGCTACACCTTC
>-|TRBV4-3|TRBJ1-1|-
CASSRAGVGTEAFF
TGCGCCAGCAGTCGCGCAGGGGTGGGGACTGAAGCTTTCTTT
>once|TRBV25-1|TRBJ2-2|-
CASRGSTDTGELFF
TGTGCCAGCAGGGGGTCTACGGACACCGGGGAGCTGTTTTTT
>-|TRBV11-2|TRBJ1-2|-
CASSLGPDRYGYGYTF
TGTGCCAGCAGCTTAGGGCCTGACAGGTACGGCTATGGCTACACCTTC
>-|TRBV3-1/TRBV3-2|TRBJ1-1|-
CASSQVLRQGNTEAFF
TGTGCCAGCAGCCAAGTTCTGAGGCAGGGGAACACTGAAGCTTTCTTT
>-|TRBV5-1|TRBJ2-1|TRBD1
CASSLGQGMGNEQFF
TGCGCCAGCAGCCTGGGACAGGGGATGGGCAATGAGCAGTTCTTC
>-|TRBV25-1|TRBJ2-1|TRBD1
CASSEYFRGDSSYNEQFF
TGTGCCAGCAGTGAATACTTCCGTGGGGACAGCTCCTACAATGAGCAGTTCTTC
>-|TRBV19|TRBJ1-5|-
CASSIDSYQPQHF
TGTGCCAGTAGTATCGACAGCTATCAGCCCCAGCATTTT
>few|TRBV5-6|TRBJ2-1|-
CASSTIQADDEQFF
TGTGCCAGCAGCACGATACAAGCCGACGATGAGCAGTTCTTC
>-|TRBV7-9|TRBJ2-1|-
CASSTVEYNEQFF
TGTGCCAGCAGCACAGTGGAATACAATGAGCAGTTCTTC
>-|TRBV6-5|TRBJ1-2|-
CASSNRGGTNYGYTF
TGTGCCAGCAGTAACCGCGGGGGGACTAACTATGGCTACACCTTC
>-|TRBV3-1/TRBV3-2|TRBJ1-3|-
CASSQGNRAQYF
TGTGCCAGCAGCCAGGGAAACCGGGCTCAATATTTT
>once|TRBV6-2/TRBV6-3|TRBJ1-1|-
CASTPFDGNTEAFF
TGTGCCAGCACCCCCTTCGACGGTAACACTGAAGCTTTCTTT
>-|TRBV6-5|TRBJ1-1|TRBD1
CASSLGQGNTEAFF
TGTGCCAGCAGCCTCGGACAGGGGAACACTGAAGCTTTCTTT
>-|TRBV5-4|TRBJ2-6|-
CASSSTNSGANVLTF
TGTGCCAGCAGCTCCACTAACTCTGGGGCCAACGTCCTGACTTTC
>-|TRBV10-1|TRBJ1-1|TRBD1
CASRRDRTNTEAFF
TGCGCCAGCAGGAGGGACAGGACGAACACTGAAGCTTTCTTT
>once|TRBV4-3|TRBJ1-2|TRBD1
CASSRTGGRSNYGYTF
TGCGCCAGCAGCCGGACAGGGGGCAGATCTAACTATGGCTACACCTTC
>-|TRBV7-2|TRBJ2-3|-
CASSETNGVTQYF
TGTGCCAGCAGCGAAACTAACGGTGTTACGCAGTATTTT
>-|TRBV9|TRBJ1-1|-
CASSPREGLNTEAFF
TGTGCCAGCAGCCCCCGAGAGGGCTTGAACACTGAAGCTTTCTTT